These T cell receptor beta chains were read from a single sample in a study of cytomegalovirus exposure and HLA in healthy donors. TCRdb's table, derived via immunoSEQ multiplex PCR, lists solely in-frame clones and lacks some. This table holds roughly 120,000 clones, approximately 8.7% found once. What was sequenced was PBMCs. The receptor source for this set is a man aged 40-49 years in good health and CMV-seronegative. CDR3s leave out the opening cysteine and the closing phenylalanine or tryptophan.

J	V	length	CDR3
TRBJ2-7	TRBV9	12	ASSPRDYRGEQY
TRBJ1-1	TRBV15	13	ATSRPQGGKTEAF
TRBJ2-7	TRBV18	12	ASSPPGGNREQY
TRBJ1-2	TRBV15	11	ATSTGEFGGYT
TRBJ2-7	TRBV6-5	13	ASSYYGGSSYEQY
TRBJ2-3	TRBV6-1	15	ASSEAYLPEATDTQY
TRBJ1-1	TRBV5-1	12	ASRDTGEITEAF
TRBJ2-5	TRBV21-1	14	ASSKVGSGAPETQY
TRBJ1-1	TRBV5-4	13	ASSPGRSMNTEAF
TRBJ2-7	TRBV11-2	12	ASSHSGQTYEQY
TRBJ2-4	TRBV28	14	ASREGDRGTKNIQY
TRBJ2-5	TRBV11-3	13	ASSAGTRGQETQY
TRBJ1-2	TRBV7-9	10	ASSLTFYGYT
TRBJ1-5	TRBV7-8	11	ASSLGGEGPQH
TRBJ2-5	TRBV19	11	ASSIGSQETQY
TRBJ2-1	TRBV11-2	12	ASSLNPSGGEQF
TRBJ1-2	TRBV2	10	ARGQGGYGYT
TRBJ2-2	TRBV28	17	ASSSLNLDRATNTGELF
TRBJ1-1	TRBV6-5	12	ASSDRGGYTEAF
TRBJ1-1	TRBV6-1	14	ASSEYGDARHTEAF
TRBJ2-3	TRBV7-9	14	ASSLQVPASTDTQY
TRBJ1-6	TRBV5-4	12	ASSAGQSNSPLH
TRBJ2-7	TRBV30	11	AWSVGGTYEQY
TRBJ2-6	TRBV7-2	13	ASSLGRSGANVLT
TRBJ2-1	TRBV11-3	15	ASSPNPGQGSYNEQF
TRBJ2-5	TRBV4-3	13	ASSQVAGGSETQY
TRBJ2-7	TRBV5-1	13	ASSLATGGRAEQY
TRBJ1-2	TRBV6-5	12	ASSLGQGIYGYT
TRBJ1-3	TRBV5-5	12	ASGAPGAGNTIY
TRBJ1-1	TRBV6-5	12	ASSEGTQNTEAF
TRBJ1-3	TRBV29-1	13	SAGTGSLSGNTIY
TRBJ1-5	TRBV5-3	14	ARSLDLGQPNQPQH
TRBJ2-1	TRBV4-2	14	ASSQEYQGVGNEQF
TRBJ2-1	TRBV19	14	ASSRASGGAYNEQF
TRBJ1-2	TRBV27	13	ASSSGTAWGYGYT
TRBJ1-6	TRBV15	14	ATSRDPVGDNSPLH
TRBJ2-3	TRBV28	14	ASSSPAWDKRDTQY
TRBJ1-1	TRBV28	9	ASERGTEAF
TRBJ1-3	TRBV2	13	ASSASVPSGNTIY
TRBJ1-6	TRBV2	14	ASSDLPGVGNSPLH
TRBJ2-7	TRBV7-6	11	ASSPLNSYEQY
TRBJ1-1	TRBV4-3	14	ASSPRGGGGNTEAF
TRBJ2-7	TRBV5-4	13	ASSMAGTGSYEQY
TRBJ1-1	TRBV6-1	11	ASSDPWGPEAF
TRBJ1-1	TRBV28	12	ASSSTIPNTEAF
TRBJ2-7	TRBV27	14	ASSLSLETGSYEQY